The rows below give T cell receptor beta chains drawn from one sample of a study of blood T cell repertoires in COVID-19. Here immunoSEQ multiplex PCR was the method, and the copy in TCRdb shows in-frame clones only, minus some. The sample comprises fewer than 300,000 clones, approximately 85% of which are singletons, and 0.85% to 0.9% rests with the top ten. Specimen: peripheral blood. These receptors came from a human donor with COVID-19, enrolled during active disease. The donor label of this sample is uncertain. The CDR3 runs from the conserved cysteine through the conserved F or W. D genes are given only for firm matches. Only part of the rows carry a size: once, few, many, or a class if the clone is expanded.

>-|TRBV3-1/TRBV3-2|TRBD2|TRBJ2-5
TGTGCCAGCAGCCGGGCACTAGCGGGAGGTGGAGAGACCCAGTACTTC
CASSRALAGGGETQYF
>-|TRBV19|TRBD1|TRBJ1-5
TGTGCCAGCTCCGGGACAGGGGGCAATCAGCCCCAGCATTTT
CASSGTGGNQPQHF
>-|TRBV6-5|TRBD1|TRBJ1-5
TGTGCCAGCAGTCCTGACAGGGGGACCAATCAGCCCCAGCATTTT
CASSPDRGTNQPQHF
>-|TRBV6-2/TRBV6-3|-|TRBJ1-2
TGTGCCAGCAGTATACAGAGCAGCTATGGCTACACCTTC
CASSIQSSYGYTF
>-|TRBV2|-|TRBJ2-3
TGTGCCAGCAGTGTAGAGCGAACTAGCACAGATACGCAGTATTTT
CASSVERTSTDTQYF
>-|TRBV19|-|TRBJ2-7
TGTGCCAGTAGCACCCGCAGGGGAGGGCCGTTCGAGCAGTACTTC
CASSTRRGGPFEQYF
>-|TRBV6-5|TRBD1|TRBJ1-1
TGTGCCAGCAGTTACTCTTGGACAGGGAACACTGAAGCTTTCTTT
CASSYSWTGNTEAFF
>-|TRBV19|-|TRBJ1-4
TGTGCCAGTACCCCCCCAGGCTCTAATGAAAAACTGTTTTTT
CASTPPGSNEKLFF
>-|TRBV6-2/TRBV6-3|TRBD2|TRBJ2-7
TGTGCCAGCAGTGACGGGACTAGCGGGAGGCCTTCCTACGAGCAGTACTTC
CASSDGTSGRPSYEQYF
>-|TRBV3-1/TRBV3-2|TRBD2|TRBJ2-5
TGTGCCAGCAGCCCCATCGGGTATTTAGCGGGAGGGCAAGAGACCCAGTACTTC
CASSPIGYLAGGQETQYF
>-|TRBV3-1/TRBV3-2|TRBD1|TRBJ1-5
TGTGCCAGCAGCCCACAGGGGGATCAGCCCCAGCATTTT
CASSPQGDQPQHF
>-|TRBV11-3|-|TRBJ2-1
TGTGCCAGCAGCTTAGCCTCCAATGAGCAGTTCTTC
CASSLASNEQFF
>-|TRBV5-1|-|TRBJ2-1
TGCGCCAGCAGCTTCGGACAGGGAGGGGGCAATGAGCAGTTCTTC
CASSFGQGGGNEQFF
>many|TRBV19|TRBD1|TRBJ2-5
TGTGCCAGTAGTCGGTACCAGGCACAGGGGGCGGGGGAGACCCAGTACTTC
CASSRYQAQGAGETQYF
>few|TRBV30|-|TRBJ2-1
TGTGCCTGGAGCCAAGACAGTGAGCAGTTCTTC
CAWSQDSEQFF
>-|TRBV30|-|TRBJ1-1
TGTGCCTGGAGCCTAGAGAACACTGAAGCTTTCTTT
CAWSLENTEAFF
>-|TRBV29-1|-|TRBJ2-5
TGCAGCACCGGGGGGCTCGGGGAGACCCAGTACTTC
CSTGGLGETQYF
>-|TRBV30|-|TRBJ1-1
TGTGCCTGGAATGTCAGGGACACTGAAGCTTTCTTT
CAWNVRDTEAFF
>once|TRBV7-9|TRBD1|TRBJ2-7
TGTGCCAGCAGTCGTACCACCGGGACAGGGGTCCACGAGCAGTACTTC
CASSRTTGTGVHEQYF
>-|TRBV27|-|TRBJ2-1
TGTGCCAGCAGTTCAGTGGGAGGAGGTGATGAGCAGTTCTTC
CASSSVGGGDEQFF
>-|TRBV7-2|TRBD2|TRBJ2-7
TGTGCCAGCAGCTTAGCGCTCCCGACTAGCGGCTACGAGCAGTACTTC
CASSLALPTSGYEQYF
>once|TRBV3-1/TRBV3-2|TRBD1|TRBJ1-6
TGTGCCAGCAGCCAAGCCCGACAGGGTATGTCACCCCTCCACTTT
CASSQARQGMSPLHF
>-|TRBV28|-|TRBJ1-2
TGTGCCAGCAGTTTAAGGGACACCGACTATGGCTACACCTTC
CASSLRDTDYGYTF
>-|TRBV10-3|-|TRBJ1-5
TGTGCCATCAGTGAGTTGGCGGGGCCAGGTCGGCCCCAGCATTTT
CAISELAGPGRPQHF
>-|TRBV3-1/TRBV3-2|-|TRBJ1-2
TGTGCCAGCAGCCACTTGGGGCAGGATGAAGGCTACACCTTC
CASSHLGQDEGYTF
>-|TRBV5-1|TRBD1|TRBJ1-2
TGCGCCAGCAGCTTGGCGGGACAGGGGATTGGCTACACCTTC
CASSLAGQGIGYTF
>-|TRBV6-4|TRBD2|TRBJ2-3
TGTGCCAGCAGTCCACTAGCGGGAGTTTCAGATACGCAGTATTTT
CASSPLAGVSDTQYF
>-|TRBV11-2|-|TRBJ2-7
TGTGCCAGCAGCCCAGGGCGGCGAACCTACGAGCAGTACTTC
CASSPGRRTYEQYF
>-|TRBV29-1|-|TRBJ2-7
TGCAGCGTTGATTATCTAATCGGTGGGGGGGAGCAGTACTTC
CSVDYLIGGGEQYF
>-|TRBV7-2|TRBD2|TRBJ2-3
TGTGCCAGCAGCCCGGGACTAGCGGGAGCCGGTGATACGCAGTATTTT
CASSPGLAGAGDTQYF
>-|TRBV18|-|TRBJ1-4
TGTGCCAGCTCACCCAGCGAGAATGAAAAACTGTTTTTT
CASSPSENEKLFF
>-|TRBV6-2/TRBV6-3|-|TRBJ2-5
TGTGCCAGCAGCTTGATGGGCCCCGTGGAGACCCAGTACTTC
CASSLMGPVETQYF
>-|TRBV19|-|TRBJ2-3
TGTGCCAGTAGTACCCCTCGCGGGCTCGTCACAGATACGCAGTATTTT
CASSTPRGLVTDTQYF